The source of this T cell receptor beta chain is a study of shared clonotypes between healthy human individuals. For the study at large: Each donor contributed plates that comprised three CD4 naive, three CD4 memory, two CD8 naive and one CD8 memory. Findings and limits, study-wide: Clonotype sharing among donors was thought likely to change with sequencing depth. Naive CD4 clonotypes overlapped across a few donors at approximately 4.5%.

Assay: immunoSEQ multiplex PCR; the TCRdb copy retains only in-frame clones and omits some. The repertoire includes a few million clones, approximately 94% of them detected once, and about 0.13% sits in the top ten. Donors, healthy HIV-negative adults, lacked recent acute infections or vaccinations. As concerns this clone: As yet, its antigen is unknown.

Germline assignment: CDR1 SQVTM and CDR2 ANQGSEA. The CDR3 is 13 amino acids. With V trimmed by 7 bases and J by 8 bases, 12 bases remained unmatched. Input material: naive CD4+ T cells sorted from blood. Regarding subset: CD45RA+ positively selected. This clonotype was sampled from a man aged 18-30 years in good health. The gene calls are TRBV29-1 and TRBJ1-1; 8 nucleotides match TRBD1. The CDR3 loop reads CSAYGGRDREAFF. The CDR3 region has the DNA TGCAGCGCGTACGGAGGGCGGGACAGGGAAGCTTTCTTT.